This passage covers 2 T cell receptor beta chains from one sample sequenced in a study of CD8 T cells in ankylosing spondylitis. TCRdb independently ran MiXCR on the 5' RACE reads; one entry per CDR3 protein. Seen here are 750,000 to 850,000 distinct CDR3 sequences, 12% observed once, and the top ten hold about 0.5%. These receptors are not linked to any known antigen. Study-wide points: A motif in TCR beta, a set of eight or nine highly homologous variants, appeared characteristic of ankylosing spondylitis blood.

Sequenced material: blood, either unsorted or a sorted T cell fraction (not recorded which). All receptors derive from a male donor with ankylosing spondylitis.

This clonotype was seen only a few times. The rearrangement links TRBV27 to TRBJ1-1; 8 bases align to TRBD1. CDR1 and CDR2 from the germline V gene are MNHEY and SMNVEV (reference sequence). This CDR3 is built from 18 residues. The junction had 14 bases not matched to a gene; V was cut back by 1 base and J by 4 bases. In nucleotides, the CDR3 is TGTGCCAGCAGTTTATACGGGACCCCCCAGGGGGCGTTCACTGAAGCTTTCTTT. Translation: CASSLYGTPQGAFTEAFF.

As DNA, the CDR3 is TGTGCCAGCAGTCAGTGGGATGAGCAGTTCTTC. Translated: CASSQWDEQFF. The chain has TRBV2 and TRBJ2-1; D unresolved. The V and J ends lost 5 bases and 8 bases respectively, with 7 bases between them. This CDR3 is 11 amino acids long. Germline CDR1 is SNHLY and CDR2 is FYNNEI.